This T cell receptor beta chain was observed in a study of Graves' ophthalmopathy and Graves' hyperthyroidism. Overall study findings and caveats: Blood also harbored most expanded thyroid clonotypes above 0.001 frequency.

The study excluded patients with other autoimmune diseases, uncontrolled infections, pregnancy or lactation. This clonotype was counted a few times. Antigen unknown. A junction boundary mismatches the germline segment, possibly from a read error. For repertoire sequencing, the TCR beta CDR3 regions were amplified from RNA transcripts. HTBI primers were employed in first-round RT-PCR, then a second-round multiplex PCR followed. MiXCR, run by TCRdb on the multiplex PCR reads, gives a single entry per CDR3 protein. The table includes 360,000 or so distinct CDR3 sequences, about 17% detected once. This CDR3 is 17 amino acids long. Germline V gene data show CDR1 as GTSNPN and CDR2 as SVGIG (reference sequence).

The J gene is TRBJ1-2, the V gene TRBV30; D is undetermined. Sequenced material: peripheral blood. This TCR was sampled from a woman aged 18-35 years with Graves' ophthalmopathy. The CDR3 reads CAWSVREANPRGDGCTF. CDR3 coding DNA: TGTGCCTGGAGTGTAAGGGAGGCCAACCCCAGAGGTGATGGCTGCACCTTC.